Below, one TCR beta chain is given with its context. The antigen is not known. The table came from immunoSEQ multiplex PCR; TCRdb's copy has only in-frame clones and leaves some out. In the table there are roughly 64,000 clones, roughly 81% of which are singletons. This sample stems from a study of OX40 agonist ivuxolimab in advanced cancers. Study findings and constraints: CD8+ T cells averaged more expanded clones than CD4+. The investigators did not determine what antigen specificity the expanded peripheral T cells had.

Samples were taken at baseline and on day 1 of cycles 4 and 7. The CDR3 extends over 12 amino acids. Germline V gene lookup returns CDR1 GTSNPN and CDR2 SVGIG (reference sequence). V was trimmed by 2 bases and J by 5 bases, leaving 10 bases between them. The gene calls are TRBV30 and TRBJ2-7, with D maybe TRBD1 (6 bases). Sample: CD4+ or CD8+ T cells sorted from blood, taken in a trial of the OX40 agonist ivuxolimab. The TCR was taken from an adult with an advanced solid tumor such as melanoma, head and neck, liver or kidney cancer. The CDR3 DNA follows: TGTGCCTGGAGTCCCCACAGGGACGAGCAGTACTTC. Its protein product is CAWSPHRDEQYF.